This T cell receptor (beta chain) was sequenced in a study of blood T cell repertoires in COVID-19. Trimming cost V 3 bases and J 4 bases, with 9 bases left between them. The CDR3 loop spans 13 amino acids. Per germline, CDR1 MNHEY and CDR2 SVGEGT. In its sample, this clone was seen once. TCRdb's table, derived via immunoSEQ multiplex PCR, lists solely in-frame clones and lacks some. Of about 47,000 clones listed, nearly 70% are singletons. The TCR was taken from a man older than 75 with acute or convalescent COVID-19. V gene TRBV6-2 or TRBV6-3 combines with J gene TRBJ1-2; D uncertain. Sequencing was performed on peripheral blood. The CDR3 reads CASSYLAVYGYTF. The CDR3, as DNA: TGTGCCAGCAGTTATTTGGCTGTCTATGGCTACACCTTC.